This entry describes one T cell receptor (beta chain). The sample belongs to a study of identical twins. TCRdb re-called the 5' RACE reads through MiXCR, storing one row per CDR3 protein. This table holds around 340,000 distinct CDR3 sequences, about 12% found once. The CDR3 consists of 17 residues. Germline V gives CDR1 MNHNS, CDR2 SASEGT. V lost 4 bases and J 3 bases, leaving 19 bases between the germline ends. This same sample was also taken into another study, of yellow fever vaccine responses in identical twins.

This TCR was sampled from a woman between 18 and 30 years old in good health. The sample comprised CD8+ T cells sorted from blood. V is TRBV6-1 and J is TRBJ2-1; TRBD2 is a possible D gene (5 bases). CDR3 sequence: CASSGGAQRLVYNEQFF. The CDR3 DNA reads as TGTGCCAGCAGTGGGGGAGCTCAGCGGCTAGTCTACAATGAGCAGTTCTTC.